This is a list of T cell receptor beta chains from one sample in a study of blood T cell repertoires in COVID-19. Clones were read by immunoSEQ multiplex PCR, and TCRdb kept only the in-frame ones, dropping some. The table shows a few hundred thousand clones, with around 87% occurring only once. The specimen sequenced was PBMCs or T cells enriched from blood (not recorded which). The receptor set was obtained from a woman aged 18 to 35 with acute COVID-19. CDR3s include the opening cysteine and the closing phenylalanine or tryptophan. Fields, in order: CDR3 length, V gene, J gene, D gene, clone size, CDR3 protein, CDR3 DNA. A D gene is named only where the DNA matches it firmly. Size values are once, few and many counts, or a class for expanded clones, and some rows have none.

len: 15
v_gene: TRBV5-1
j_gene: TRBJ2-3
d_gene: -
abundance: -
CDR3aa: CASSSDRRGGDTQYF
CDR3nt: TGCGCCAGCAGCTCGGACAGGAGGGGAGGAGATACGCAGTATTTT

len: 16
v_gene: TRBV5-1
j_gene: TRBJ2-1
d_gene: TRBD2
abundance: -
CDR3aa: CASSNMVAGGMDEQFF
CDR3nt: TGCGCCAGCAGTAATATGGTAGCGGGAGGGATGGATGAGCAGTTCTTC

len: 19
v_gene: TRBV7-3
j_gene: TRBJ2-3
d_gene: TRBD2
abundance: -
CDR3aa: CASSLRSWGLAGSTDTQYF
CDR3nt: TGTGCCAGCAGCTTAAGGAGTTGGGGACTAGCGGGAAGCACAGATACGCAGTATTTT

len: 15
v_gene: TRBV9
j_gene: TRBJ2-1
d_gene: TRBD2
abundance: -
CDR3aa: CASSVEREGQGEQFF
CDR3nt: TGTGCCAGCAGCGTTGAGCGGGAGGGCCAGGGTGAGCAGTTCTTC

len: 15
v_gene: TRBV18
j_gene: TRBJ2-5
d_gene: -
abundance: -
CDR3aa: CASSPKAGLQETQYF
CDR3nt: TGTGCCAGCTCACCAAAGGCAGGGCTCCAAGAGACCCAGTACTTC

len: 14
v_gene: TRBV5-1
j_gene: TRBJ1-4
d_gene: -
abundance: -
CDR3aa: CASSHDSTNEKLFF
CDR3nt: TGCGCCAGCAGCCATGACAGCACTAATGAAAAACTGTTTTTT

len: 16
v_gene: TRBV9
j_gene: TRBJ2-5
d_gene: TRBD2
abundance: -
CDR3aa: CASNRYTSGILETQYF
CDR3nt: TGTGCCAGCAACCGTTACACTAGCGGTATCCTGGAGACCCAGTACTTC

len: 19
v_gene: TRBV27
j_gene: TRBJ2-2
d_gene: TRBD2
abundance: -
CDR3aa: CASSSAGTSGLGGTGELFF
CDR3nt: TGTGCCAGCAGTTCCGCCGGGACTAGCGGGCTGGGCGGCACCGGGGAGCTGTTTTTT

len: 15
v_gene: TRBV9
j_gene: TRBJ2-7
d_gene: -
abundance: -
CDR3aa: CASSVDASPNYEQYF
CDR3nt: TGTGCCAGCAGCGTAGATGCTTCCCCTAACTACGAGCAGTACTTC

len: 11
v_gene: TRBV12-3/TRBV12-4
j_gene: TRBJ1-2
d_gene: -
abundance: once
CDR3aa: CASSSLSGYTF
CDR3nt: TGTGCCAGCAGTTCCCTTAGCGGCTACACCTTC

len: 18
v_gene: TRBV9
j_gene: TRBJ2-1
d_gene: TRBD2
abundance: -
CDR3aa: CASSVDSGGLAGGYEQFF
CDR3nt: TGTGCCAGCAGCGTAGATAGCGGGGGACTAGCGGGAGGATATGAGCAGTTCTTC

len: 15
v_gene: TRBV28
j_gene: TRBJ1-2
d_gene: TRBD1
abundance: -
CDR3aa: CASSSLTGNNYGYTF
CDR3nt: TGTGCCAGCAGCTCACTGACAGGGAATAACTATGGCTACACCTTC

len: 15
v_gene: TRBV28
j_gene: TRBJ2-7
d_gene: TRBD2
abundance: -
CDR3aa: CASSSPGTSGYEQYF
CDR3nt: TGTGCCAGCAGTTCCCCCGGGACTAGCGGTTACGAGCAGTACTTC

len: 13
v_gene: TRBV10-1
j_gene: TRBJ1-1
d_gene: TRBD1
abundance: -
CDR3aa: CASSRRQGTEAFF
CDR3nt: TGCGCCAGCAGCCGCAGACAGGGGACTGAAGCTTTCTTT

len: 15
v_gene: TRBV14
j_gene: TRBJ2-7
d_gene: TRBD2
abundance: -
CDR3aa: CASSQFGRAFYEQYF
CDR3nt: TGTGCCAGCAGCCAATTCGGGAGGGCCTTTTACGAGCAGTACTTC

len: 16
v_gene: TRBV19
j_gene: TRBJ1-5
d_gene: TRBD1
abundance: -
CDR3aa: CASSRWDRGFFQPQHF
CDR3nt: TGTGCCAGTAGTAGGTGGGACAGGGGGTTTTTTCAGCCCCAGCATTTT

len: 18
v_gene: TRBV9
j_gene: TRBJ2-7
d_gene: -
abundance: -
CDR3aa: CASSVASGWEPGSYEQYF
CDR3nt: TGTGCCAGCAGCGTAGCTTCCGGTTGGGAGCCTGGATCCTACGAGCAGTACTTC

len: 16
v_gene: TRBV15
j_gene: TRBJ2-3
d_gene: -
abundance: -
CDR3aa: CATSGPMRFGADTQYF
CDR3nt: TGTGCCACCAGCGGCCCGATGCGGTTTGGCGCAGATACGCAGTATTTT

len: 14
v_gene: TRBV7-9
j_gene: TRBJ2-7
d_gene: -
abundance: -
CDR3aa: CASSIRDNSYEQYF
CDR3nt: TGTGCCAGCAGCATAAGGGACAACTCCTACGAGCAGTACTTC

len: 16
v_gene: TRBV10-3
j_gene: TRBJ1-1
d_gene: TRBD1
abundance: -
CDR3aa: CAIQGRGDRADTEAFF
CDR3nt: TGTGCCATCCAAGGCCGGGGGGACAGGGCCGACACTGAAGCTTTCTTT

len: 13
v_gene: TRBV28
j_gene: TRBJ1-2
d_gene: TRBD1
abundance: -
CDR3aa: CASSGTEENGYTF
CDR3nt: TGTGCCAGCAGTGGGACAGAGGAGAATGGCTACACCTTC

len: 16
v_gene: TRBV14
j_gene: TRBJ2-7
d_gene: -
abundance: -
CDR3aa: CASSQDGSAGTYEQYF
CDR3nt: TGTGCCAGCAGCCAAGATGGTTCGGCAGGAACCTACGAGCAGTACTTC

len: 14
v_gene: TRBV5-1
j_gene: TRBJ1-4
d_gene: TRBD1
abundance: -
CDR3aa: CASSQQGAGEKLFF
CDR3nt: TGCGCCAGCAGCCAGCAGGGGGCAGGTGAAAAACTGTTTTTT

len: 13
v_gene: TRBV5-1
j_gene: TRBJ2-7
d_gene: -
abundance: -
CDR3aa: CASSSTHREGQYF
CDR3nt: TGCGCCAGCAGTTCTACCCACAGAGAGGGGCAGTACTTC